The source of this T cell receptor beta chain is a study of blood T cell repertoires in COVID-19. In the original analysis: Reference gene primer amplification in the assay estimated nucleated cell counts. Libraries were prepared by immunoSEQ multiplex PCR; TCRdb keeps only in-frame clonotypes and omits some of them. From that table come the V and J calls and clone size; the DNA was used to work out D and trimming. The data hold more than 300,000 clones, with around 87% observed a single time. The CDR3 sequence is 12 residues long. Trimming stripped 5 bases from V and 4 bases from J, with 7 bases between. Per germline, CDR1 SGHAT and CDR2 FQDESV (reference sequence). While infection was still active, Seattle patients were enrolled and then followed longitudinally.

The chain carries TRBV11-1 and TRBJ2-3, with D uncertain. This sequence originates from a woman aged 30 to 39 with COVID-19, enrolled during active disease. The sample was peripheral blood. The CDR3: CASSPPADTQYF. In DNA, the CDR3 is TGTGCCAGCAGCCCCCCAGCAGATACGCAGTATTTT.